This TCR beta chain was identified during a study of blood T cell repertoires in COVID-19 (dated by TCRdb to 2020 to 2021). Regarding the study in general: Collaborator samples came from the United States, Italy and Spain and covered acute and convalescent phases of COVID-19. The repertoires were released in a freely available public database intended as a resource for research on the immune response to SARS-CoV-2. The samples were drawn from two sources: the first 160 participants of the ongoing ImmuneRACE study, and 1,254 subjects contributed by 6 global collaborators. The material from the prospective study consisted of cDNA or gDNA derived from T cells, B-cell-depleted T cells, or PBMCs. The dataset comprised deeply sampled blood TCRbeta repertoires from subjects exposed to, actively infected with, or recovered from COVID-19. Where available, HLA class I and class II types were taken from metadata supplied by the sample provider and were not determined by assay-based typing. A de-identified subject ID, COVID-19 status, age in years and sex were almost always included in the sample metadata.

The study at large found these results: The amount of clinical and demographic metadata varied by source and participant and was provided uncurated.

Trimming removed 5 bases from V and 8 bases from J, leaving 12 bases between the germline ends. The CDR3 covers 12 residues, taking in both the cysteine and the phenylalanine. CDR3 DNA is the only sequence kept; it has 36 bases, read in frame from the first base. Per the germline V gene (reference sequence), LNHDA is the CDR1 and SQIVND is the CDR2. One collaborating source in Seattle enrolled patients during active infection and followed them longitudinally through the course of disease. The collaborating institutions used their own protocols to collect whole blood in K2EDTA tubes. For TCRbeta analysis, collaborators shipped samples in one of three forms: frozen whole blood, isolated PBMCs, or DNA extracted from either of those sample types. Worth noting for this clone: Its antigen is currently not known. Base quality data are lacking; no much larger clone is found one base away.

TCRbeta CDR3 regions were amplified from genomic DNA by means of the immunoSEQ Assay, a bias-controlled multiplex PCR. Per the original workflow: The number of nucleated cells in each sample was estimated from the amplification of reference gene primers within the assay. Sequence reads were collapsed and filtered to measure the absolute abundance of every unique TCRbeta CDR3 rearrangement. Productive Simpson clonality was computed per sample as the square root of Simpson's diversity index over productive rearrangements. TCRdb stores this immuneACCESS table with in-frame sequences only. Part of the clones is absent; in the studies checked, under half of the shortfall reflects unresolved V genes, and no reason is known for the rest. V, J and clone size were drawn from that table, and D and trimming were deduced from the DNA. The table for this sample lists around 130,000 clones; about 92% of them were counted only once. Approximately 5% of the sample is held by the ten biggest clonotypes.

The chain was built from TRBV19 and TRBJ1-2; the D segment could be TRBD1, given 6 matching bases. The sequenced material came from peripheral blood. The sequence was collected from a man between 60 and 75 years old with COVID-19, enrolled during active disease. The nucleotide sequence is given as TGTGCCAGTAGTTCGCGACAGGTCGGCTACACCTTC. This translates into CASSSRQVGYTF.